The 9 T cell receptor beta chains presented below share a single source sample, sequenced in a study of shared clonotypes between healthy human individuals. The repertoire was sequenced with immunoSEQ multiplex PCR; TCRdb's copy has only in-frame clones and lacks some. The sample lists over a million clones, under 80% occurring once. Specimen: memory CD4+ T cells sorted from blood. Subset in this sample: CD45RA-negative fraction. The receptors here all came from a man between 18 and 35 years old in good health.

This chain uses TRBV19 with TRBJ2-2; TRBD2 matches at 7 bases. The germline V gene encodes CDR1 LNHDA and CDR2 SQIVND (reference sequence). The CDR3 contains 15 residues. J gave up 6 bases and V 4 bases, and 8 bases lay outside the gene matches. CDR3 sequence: CASSSQRDIAGELFF. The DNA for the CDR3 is TGTGCCAGTAGTAGTCAGCGGGATATCGCCGGGGAGCTGTTTTTT.

CDR3 residues: CASSLVSGGNGELFF. The CDR3 bases are TGTGCCAGCAGCTTAGTATCAGGGGGCAACGGGGAGCTGTTTTTT. The V call is TRBV11-2, the J call TRBJ2-2; 8 nucleotides line up with TRBD1. This CDR3 comprises 15 residues. The ends lost 1 base at V and 7 bases at J; junction bases unmatched: 5. Germline V CDR1 and CDR2: SGHAT, FQNNGV.

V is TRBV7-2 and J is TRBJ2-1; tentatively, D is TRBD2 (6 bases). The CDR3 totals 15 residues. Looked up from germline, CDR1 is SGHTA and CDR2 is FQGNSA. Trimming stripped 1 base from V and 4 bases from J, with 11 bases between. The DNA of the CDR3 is TGTGCCAGCAGCTTAGGTTTTGCGGGATACAATGAGCAGTTCTTC. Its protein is CASSLGFAGYNEQFF.

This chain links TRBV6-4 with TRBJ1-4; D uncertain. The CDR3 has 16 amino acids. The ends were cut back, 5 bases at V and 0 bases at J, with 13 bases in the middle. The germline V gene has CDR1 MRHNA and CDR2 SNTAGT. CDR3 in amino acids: CASSQIQSATNEKLFF. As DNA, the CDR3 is TGTGCCAGCAGTCAAATCCAGTCTGCAACTAATGAAAAACTGTTTTTT.

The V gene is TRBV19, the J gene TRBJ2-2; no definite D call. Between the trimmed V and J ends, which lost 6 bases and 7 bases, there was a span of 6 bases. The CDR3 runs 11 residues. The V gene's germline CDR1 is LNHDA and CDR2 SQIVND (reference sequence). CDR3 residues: CASRDRGELFF. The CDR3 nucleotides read TGTGCCAGTAGAGATCGCGGGGAGCTGTTTTTT.

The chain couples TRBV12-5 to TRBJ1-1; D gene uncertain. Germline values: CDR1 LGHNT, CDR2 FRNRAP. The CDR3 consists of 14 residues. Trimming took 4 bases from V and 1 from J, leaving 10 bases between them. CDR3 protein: CASGSDATNTEAFF. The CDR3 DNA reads TGTGCTAGTGGTTCGGACGCCACGAACACTGAAGCTTTCTTT.

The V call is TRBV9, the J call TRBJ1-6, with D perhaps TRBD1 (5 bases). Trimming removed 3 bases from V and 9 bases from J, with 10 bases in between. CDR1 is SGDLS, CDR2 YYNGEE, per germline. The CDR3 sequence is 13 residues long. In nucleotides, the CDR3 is TGTGCCAGCAGCGGAGACAGTTTTTCACCCCTCCACTTT. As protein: CASSGDSFSPLHF.

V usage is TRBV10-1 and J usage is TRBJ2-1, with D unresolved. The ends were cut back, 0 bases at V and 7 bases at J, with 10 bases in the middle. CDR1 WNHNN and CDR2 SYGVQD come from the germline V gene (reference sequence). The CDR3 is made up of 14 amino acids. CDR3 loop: CASSESLSLNEQFF. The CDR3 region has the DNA TGCGCCAGCAGTGAGTCTCTCAGTTTAAATGAGCAGTTCTTC.

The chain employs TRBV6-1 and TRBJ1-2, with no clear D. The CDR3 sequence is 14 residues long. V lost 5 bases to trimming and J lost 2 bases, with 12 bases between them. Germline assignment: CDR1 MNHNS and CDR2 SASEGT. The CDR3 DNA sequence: TGTGCCAGCAGTCTGGAAGGGATGAACTATGGCTACACCTTC. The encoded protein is CASSLEGMNYGYTF.